The 3 T cell receptor beta chains given below trace back to one sample, sequenced in a study of radiation and T cells in renal cell carcinoma. The sample's time point: baseline pretreatment blood. Treatment specified: 15 Gy SBRT to primary tumor, nephrectomy 4 weeks later. Assay used: immunoSEQ multiplex PCR; TCRdb lists only in-frame clones, some missing. The sample lists approximately 45,000 clones; roughly 84% were seen once. Sample: blood, taken from a patient whose treatment included radiotherapy and nephrectomy. The source is a woman in her 70s with renal cell carcinoma.

The chain carries TRBV14 and TRBJ2-5; the match to TRBD2 covers 12 bases. With V trimmed by 0 bases and J by 1 base, 3 bases remained unmatched. The CDR3 has 17 residues. Germline CDR1 is SGHDN and CDR2 is FVKESK. Here the CDR3 reads CASSQETSGGSQETQYF. CDR3 bases: TGTGCCAGCAGCCAAGAAACTAGCGGGGGGTCCCAAGAGACCCAGTACTTC.

V gene TRBV4-1 combines with J gene TRBJ2-2; 12 nucleotides match TRBD2. Trimming cost V 3 bases and J 5 bases; bases outside gene matches: 7. Germline loops: CDR1 MGHRA, CDR2 YSYEKL. The CDR3 spans 17 residues. CDR3: CASSQPTSGSSTGELFF. The CDR3 bases are TGCGCCAGCAGCCAGCCGACTAGCGGGAGTTCTACCGGGGAGCTGTTTTTT.

For the CDR3, the DNA is TGTGCCAGCAGTAAGGGACAGGGGAGCGGCTACACCTTC. Translating it yields CASSKGQGSGYTF. The V and J genes are TRBV6-1 and TRBJ1-2; 10 nucleotides agree with TRBD1. V trimming: 5 bases; J trimming: 8 bases; junction bases outside the gene matches: 5. CDR1 is MNHNS, CDR2 SASEGT, per germline. This CDR3 has 13 residues.